A single T cell receptor (beta chain) is shown here with its context. This sample is part of a study of long-term antiretroviral therapy in people with HIV. The authors ran the immunoSEQ assay, v3.0, at survey level. Assay used: immunoSEQ multiplex PCR; TCRdb lists only in-frame clones, some missing. The table records 25,000 to 30,000 clones, roughly 93% of them present only once. This CDR3 spans 16 amino acids. The V gene's germline CDR1 is MNHEY and CDR2 SMNVEV (reference sequence). The V end was cut by 2 bases, the J end by 6 bases, with 14 bases between. The TCR was taken from a middle-aged woman with HIV. V and J are TRBV27 and TRBJ1-6; the D is unclear. The specimen comprised unsorted PBMCs, sampled approximately 6.3 years after starting antiretroviral therapy. The CDR3 here is CASSLTGGSTNSPLHF. CDR3 coding DNA: TGTGCCAGCAGTTTAACTGGCGGTAGCACTAATTCACCCCTCCACTTT.